This paragraph reports one TCR beta chain. The CDR3 length is 13 residues. Looked up from germline, CDR1 is SGHTA and CDR2 is FQGTGA. The V end lost 5 bases, the J end lost 11 bases, and 16 bases lay between the germline ends. This sample stems from a study of blood T cell repertoires in COVID-19. TCRdb keeps only in-frame clones here, not all; method: immunoSEQ multiplex PCR. This sample has 270,000 or so clones; over 75% occur once, and the top ten carry about an eighth. This sequence joins TRBV7-3 and TRBJ2-4, with D perhaps matching TRBD1 (6 bases). This sequence was found in a human donor in a cohort sampled during active COVID-19. The sequenced sample was peripheral blood. CDR3 coding DNA: TGTGCCAGCAGCCAGCAGGTCCCAGGGGTTCAGTACTTC. This gives the protein CASSQQVPGVQYF. The whole variable domain, filled in from reference TRBV7-3 and TRBJ2-4, reads GAGVSQTPSNKVTEKGKYVELRCDPISGHTALYWYRQSLGQGPEFLIYFQGTGAADDSGLPNDRFFAVRPEGSVSTLKIQRTERGDSAVYLCASSQQVPGVQYFGAGTRLSVL.